The 12 T cell receptor beta chains reported below all come from one sample, sequenced in a study of CD8 T cells in Susac syndrome. Reverse transcription of roughly 0.5 to 1 ug RNA was carried out with random hexamers. TCRdb redid the calling of the immunoSEQ multiplex PCR reads with MiXCR, one entry per CDR3 protein. The sample lists just over 150,000 distinct CDR3 sequences; around 95% were seen once. The sequenced material came from CD8+ T cells from PBMCs. These receptors all come from a human donor with multiple sclerosis.

The chain recombines TRBV5-4 with TRBJ1-6; D gene unclear. The CDR3 runs 15 residues. V lost 2 bases and J lost 4, with 10 bases in between. Germline CDR1 is SGHNT and CDR2 is YYREEE (reference sequence). The CDR3, as DNA: TGTGCCAGCAGCTTCGCTGGCCATTATAATTCACCCCTCCACTTT. It yields the protein CASSFAGHYNSPLHF. Full variable domain (remainder filled in from reference TRBV5-4 and TRBJ1-6): ETGVTQSPTHLIKTRGQQVTLRCSSQSGHNTVSWYQQALGQGPQFIFQYYREEENGRGNFPPRFSGLQFPNYSSELNVNALELDDSALYLCASSFAGHYNSPLHFGNGTRLTVT.

This chain joins TRBV29-1 and TRBJ2-3, with D perhaps given as TRBD1 or TRBD2 (5 bases each). CDR1 is SQVTM and CDR2 is ANQGSEA in the germline V gene. The CDR3 consists of 13 residues. The CDR3 loop is CTSIGVRGDTQYF. CDR3 nucleotide sequence: TGCACCTCCATAGGGGTGAGGGGAGATACGCAGTATTTT.

V gene TRBV12-3 or TRBV12-4 combines with J gene TRBJ2-3; 9 bases are shared with TRBD1. Unmatched junction bases numbered 8, after V lost 7 bases and J lost 6 bases. CDR3 length equals 14 residues. The CDR3 bases are TGTGCCAGCACTCCACAGGGGGCGGGGGATACGCAGTATTTT. Residues: CASTPQGAGDTQYF.

The chain joins TRBV12-3 or TRBV12-4 to TRBJ1-2; D is ambiguous. The CDR3 runs 13 residues. Deletions cut 3 bases from V and 8 bases from J, with 13 bases between. The CDR3 reads CASSFHPVQGYTF. The DNA for the CDR3 is TGTGCCAGCAGTTTCCACCCGGTACAGGGCTACACCTTC.

This chain links TRBV30 with TRBJ2-7; 11 nucleotides agree with TRBD1. V shed 3 bases, J shed 0 bases, and the junction held 7 bases outside the gene matches. The germline V gene has CDR1 GTSNPN and CDR2 SVGIG (reference sequence). The CDR3 extends over 16 amino acids. CDR3 sequence: CAWRAPGTGGSYEQYF. The DNA for the CDR3 is TGTGCCTGGAGGGCCCCCGGGACAGGGGGCTCCTACGAGCAGTACTTC.

This chain links TRBV5-6 with TRBJ2-5; D may be TRBD2 (6 bases). V lost 7 bases and J 5 bases, leaving 21 bases between the germline ends. The CDR3 extends over 15 amino acids. The germline V gene has CDR1 SGHDT and CDR2 YYEEEE. DNA for the CDR3: TGTGCCAGCGGCCCGGCAGGCGGGATTATCGAGACCCAGTACTTC. Translating gives CASGPAGGIIETQYF.

The chain uses TRBV20-1 and TRBJ2-3; D not certain. Germline V CDR1 and CDR2: DFQATT, SNEGSKA (reference sequence). The V gene lost 5 bases and the J gene lost 7 bases, with 10 bases spanning the gap. CDR3 length: 11 residues. CDR3 DNA: TGCAGTGCTCAGCTAGTGAATACGCAGTATTTT. Residues: CSAQLVNTQYF.

This CDR3 is CASSQPTGELGYTF. The CDR3 DNA reads TGTGCCAGCAGCCAACCCACAGGGGAGCTTGGCTACACCTTC. V gene TRBV3-1 combines with J gene TRBJ1-2; 7 positions agree with TRBD1. Trimming took 2 bases from V and 7 from J; bases not matched to a gene: 7. CDR1 is LGHDT and CDR2 is YNNKEL in the germline V gene (reference sequence). The CDR3 runs 14 residues.

The chain combines TRBV2 with TRBJ2-3; TRBD1 agrees at 7 bases. Germline loops: CDR1 SNHLY, CDR2 FYNNEI. After removal of 5 bases from V and 3 bases from J, the junction contained 8 bases not matched to a gene. This CDR3 is built from 15 residues. This CDR3 reads CASSPGTAGTDTQYF. CDR3 bases: TGTGCCAGCAGTCCAGGGACAGCCGGGACAGATACGCAGTATTTT.

CDR3 in amino acids: CATSRDILAAQETQYF. The CDR3 DNA reads as TGTGCCACCAGCAGAGATATCCTAGCGGCGCAAGAGACCCAGTACTTC. The chain recombines TRBV15 with TRBJ2-5; 7 bases match TRBD2. Germline V gene sequence: CDR1 LNHNV, CDR2 YYDKDF (reference sequence). With 0 bases clipped from V and 2 bases from J, the junction kept 6 bases outside the gene matches. The CDR3 is 16 residues long.

The chain employs TRBV7-9 and TRBJ2-5; no clear D gene. The CDR3 runs 13 residues. V lost 5 bases and J 2 bases, leaving 9 bases between the germline ends. Germline CDR1 is SEHNR and CDR2 is FQNEAQ (reference sequence). This chain's CDR3 is CASSTGLQETQYF. CDR3 nucleotide sequence: TGTGCCAGCAGCACCGGGCTTCAAGAGACCCAGTACTTC.

The chain uses TRBV30 and TRBJ2-1; unclear D gene. This CDR3 has 15 residues. V was shortened by 2 bases and J by 7 bases, with 18 bases between the two germline ends. Germline lookup yields CDR1 GTSNPN and CDR2 SVGIG (reference sequence). The CDR3 sequence is CAWSPPNGPPNEQFF. CDR3 nucleotides: TGTGCCTGGAGTCCACCCAATGGGCCCCCAAATGAGCAGTTCTTC.